These T cell receptor beta chains were read from a single sample in a study of yellow fever vaccine responses in identical twins. TCRdb itself ran the RT-PCR reads through MiXCR, one entry per CDR3 protein. Here the sample spans under 20,000 distinct CDR3 sequences, roughly 70% being singletons. The specimen comprised T cells from blood (PBMCs), unsorted or a sorted subset (not recorded which), sampled before or after yellow fever vaccination (not recorded which). These TCRs come from a woman aged 18 to 35 who received the yellow fever vaccine. Both conserved end residues are part of each CDR3. Fields, in order: V gene, D gene, J gene, clone size, CDR3 protein, CDR3 DNA. D genes are given only for firm matches. Part of the rows lack a size; the others show once, few, many or a class for expanded clones.

TRBV2	TRBD1	TRBJ1-5	.	CASSEEGALPQHF	TGTGCCAGCAGTGAAGAGGGGGCCTTGCCCCAGCATTTT
TRBV12-3/TRBV12-4	.	TRBJ2-3	.	CASSRSSTDTQYF	TGTGCCAGCAGTCGCTCTAGCACAGATACGCAGTATTTT
TRBV19	TRBD2	TRBJ2-3	.	CASSILAGPRDTQYF	TGTGCCAGTAGTATACTAGCGGGACCCCGGGATACGCAGTATTTT
TRBV9	.	TRBJ2-5	.	CASSITGLLETQYF	TGTGCCAGCAGCATAACAGGGTTGCTGGAGACCCAGTACTTC
TRBV2	.	TRBJ2-7	once	CARSVGRAYEQYF	TGTGCCAGAAGTGTCGGCAGAGCCTACGAGCAGTACTTC
TRBV6-1	.	TRBJ2-7	.	CASKLTPIHEQYF	TGTGCCAGCAAGCTAACCCCCATCCACGAGCAGTACTTC
TRBV4-1	.	TRBJ2-3	.	CASSQVGKGNTDTQYF	TGCGCCAGCAGCCAAGTCGGAAAGGGGAACACAGATACGCAGTATTTT
TRBV20-1	.	TRBJ1-2	once	CSARDWTDYGYTF	TGCAGTGCTAGAGATTGGACAGACTATGGCTACACCTTC
TRBV7-3	.	TRBJ2-1	.	CASSPLHNLALDEQFF	TGTGCCAGCAGCCCCCTCCATAATTTGGCGCTGGATGAGCAGTTCTTC
TRBV2	.	TRBJ1-2	few	CASRAKSGTGYDGYTF	TGTGCCAGCAGAGCGAAATCCGGGACGGGGTATGATGGCTACACCTTC
TRBV29-1	.	TRBJ1-5	.	CSVESGSGQPQHF	TGCAGCGTTGAATCGGGTTCAGGACAGCCCCAGCATTTT
TRBV11-2	.	TRBJ2-7	.	CASSLHYEQYF	TGTGCCAGCAGCCTCCACTACGAGCAGTACTTC
TRBV20-1	TRBD1	TRBJ2-7	.	CSARVAGQGAYEQYF	TGCAGTGCTAGAGTTGCAGGACAGGGAGCCTACGAGCAGTACTTC